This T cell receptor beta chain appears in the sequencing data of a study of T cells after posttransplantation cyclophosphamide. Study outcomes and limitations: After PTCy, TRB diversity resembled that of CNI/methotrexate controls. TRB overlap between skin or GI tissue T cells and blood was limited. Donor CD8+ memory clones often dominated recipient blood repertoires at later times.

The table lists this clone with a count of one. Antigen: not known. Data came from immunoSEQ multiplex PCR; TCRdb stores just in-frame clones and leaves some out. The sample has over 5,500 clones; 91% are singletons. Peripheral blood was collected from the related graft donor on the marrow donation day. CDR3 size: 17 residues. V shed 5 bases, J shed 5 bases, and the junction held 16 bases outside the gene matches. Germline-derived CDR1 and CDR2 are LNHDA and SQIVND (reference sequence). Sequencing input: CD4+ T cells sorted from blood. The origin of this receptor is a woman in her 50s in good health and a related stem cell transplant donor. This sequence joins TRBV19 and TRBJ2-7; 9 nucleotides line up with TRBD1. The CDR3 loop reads CASSPPGQGRKGNEQYF. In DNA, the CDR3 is TGTGCCAGTAGTCCGCCGGGACAGGGTAGGAAGGGTAACGAGCAGTACTTC.